This T cell receptor (beta chain) was obtained from a study of tumor-infiltrating lymphocytes in primary liver carcinoma. Germline values: CDR1 LGHNT, CDR2 FRNRAP. The CDR3 spans 16 residues. For this clonotype: An end of the junction does not agree with germline; a read error may underlie this.

Both blood RNA, taken from unsorted whole blood, and germline DNA were extracted. Constant-region priming of around 500 ng total RNA yielded TCR beta cDNA. Three rounds of nested multiplex PCR with slightly modified ARM-PCR produced TCR beta libraries. TRBV1-TRBV30 forward primers paired with a C-beta reverse primer were used in the first two PCR rounds, which ran about 11 cycles each. Each CDR3 protein gets one entry after TCRdb re-called the multiplex PCR reads with MiXCR. The sample holds fewer than 350,000 distinct CDR3 sequences, about 60% seen once. Sequencing input: peripheral blood. The sequence was obtained from a man in his forties with primary liver carcinoma and hepatitis B virus infection. This chain connects TRBV12-5 to TRBJ2-2, with D perhaps matching TRBD1 (8 bases). CDR3 nucleotides: TGTGCTGGTGGTTTGGTACAGGGGGGGAACACCGGGGAACTGTTTTTT. This gives the protein CAGGLVQGGNTGELFF.